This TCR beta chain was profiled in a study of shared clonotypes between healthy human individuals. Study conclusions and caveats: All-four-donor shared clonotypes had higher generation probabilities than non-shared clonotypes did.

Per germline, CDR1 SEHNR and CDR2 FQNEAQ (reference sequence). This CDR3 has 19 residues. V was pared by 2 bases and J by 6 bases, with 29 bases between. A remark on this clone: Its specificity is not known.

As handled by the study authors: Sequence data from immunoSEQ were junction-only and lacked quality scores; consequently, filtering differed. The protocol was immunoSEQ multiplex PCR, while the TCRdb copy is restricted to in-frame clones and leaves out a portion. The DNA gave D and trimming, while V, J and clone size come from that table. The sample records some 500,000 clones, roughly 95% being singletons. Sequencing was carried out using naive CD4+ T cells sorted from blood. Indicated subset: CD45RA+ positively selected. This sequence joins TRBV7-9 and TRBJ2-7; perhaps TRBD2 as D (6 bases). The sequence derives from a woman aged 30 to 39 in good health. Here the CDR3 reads CASSLTKGQIGGTRGEQYF. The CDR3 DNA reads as TGTGCCAGCAGCTTAACCAAAGGTCAGATAGGCGGGACCCGAGGCGAGCAGTACTTC.